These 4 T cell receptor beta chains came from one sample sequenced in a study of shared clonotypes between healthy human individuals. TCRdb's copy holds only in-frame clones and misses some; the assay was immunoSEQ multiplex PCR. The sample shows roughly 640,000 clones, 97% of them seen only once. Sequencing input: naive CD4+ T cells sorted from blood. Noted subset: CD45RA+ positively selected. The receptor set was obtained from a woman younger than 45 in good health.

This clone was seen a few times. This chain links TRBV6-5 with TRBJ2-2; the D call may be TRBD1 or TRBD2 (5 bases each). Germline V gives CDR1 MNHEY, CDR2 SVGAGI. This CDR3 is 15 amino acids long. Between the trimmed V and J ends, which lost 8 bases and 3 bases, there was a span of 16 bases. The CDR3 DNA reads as TGTGCCAGCCTCCCCGGGGCAAGCGACACCGGGGAGCTGTTTTTT. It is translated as CASLPGASDTGELFF.

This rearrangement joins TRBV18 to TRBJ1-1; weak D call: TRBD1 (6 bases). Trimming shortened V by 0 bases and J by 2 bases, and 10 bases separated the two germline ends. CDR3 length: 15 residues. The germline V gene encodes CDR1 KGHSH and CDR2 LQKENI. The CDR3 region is CASSPPPGGNTEAFF. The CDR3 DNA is TGTGCCAGCTCACCACCCCCCGGGGGCAACACTGAAGCTTTCTTT.

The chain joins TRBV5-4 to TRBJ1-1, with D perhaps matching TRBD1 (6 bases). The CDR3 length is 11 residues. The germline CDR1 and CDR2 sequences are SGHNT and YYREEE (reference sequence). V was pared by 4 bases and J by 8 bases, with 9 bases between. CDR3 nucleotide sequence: TGTGCCAGCAGCCTTGACAGGGAAGCTTTCTTT. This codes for CASSLDREAFF.

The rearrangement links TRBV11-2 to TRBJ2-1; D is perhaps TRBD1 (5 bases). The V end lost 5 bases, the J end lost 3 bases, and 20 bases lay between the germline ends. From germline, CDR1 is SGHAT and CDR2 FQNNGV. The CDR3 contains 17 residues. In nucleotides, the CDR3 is TGTGCCAGCAGCCCTAGAACGACAGACACTTTCTACAATGAGCAGTTCTTC. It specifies CASSPRTTDTFYNEQFF.